Following are 29 T cell receptor beta chains from one sample sequenced in a study of T cells in Graves' hyperthyroidism and ophthalmopathy. TCR beta CDR3 regions were amplified from RNA. First-round RT-PCR targeting the TCR CDR3 was performed with the HTBI primer set. TCRdb re-analysed the multiplex PCR reads in MiXCR, keeping a single row per CDR3 protein. The table records some 250,000 distinct CDR3 sequences, about 14% of them present only once. Sequencing input: blood. The receptor set was obtained from a woman in her thirties or forties with Graves' hyperthyroidism that later progressed to Graves' ophthalmopathy.

Concerning this clonotype: This may come from a read error, since a much larger clone is one base off. V usage is TRBV6-1 and J usage is TRBJ2-3; no firm D call. Germline values: CDR1 MNHNS, CDR2 SASEGT. CDR3 size: 14 residues. V was shortened by 8 bases and J by 1 base, with 13 bases between the two germline ends. The CDR3 loop reads CASGVTEGTDTQYF. The CDR3 coding sequence is TGTGCCAGCGGGGTAACGGAAGGCACAGATACGCAGTATTTT.

As concerns this clonotype: This may arise from a read error, as a much more abundant clone is one base away. J is TRBJ1-5 and V is TRBV12-3 or TRBV12-4; D might be TRBD1 (6 bases). The CDR3 consists of 14 residues. Between the trimmed V and J ends, which lost 5 bases and 6 bases, there was a span of 14 bases. CDR3 in DNA: TGTGCCAGCAGTCCCCAACAGGGTTTTCAGCCCCAGCATTTT. This sequence encodes CASSPQQGFQPQHF.

This clonotype has only a few counts. One junction end does not reproduce the germline sequence, and a read error may be involved. The chain links TRBV28 to TRBJ1-5; TRBD1 matches 7 bases. Germline V CDR1 and CDR2: MDHEN, SYDVKM. The length of the CDR3 is 13 residues. In nucleotides, the CDR3 is TGTGCCAGCATCCCGGGACAGAGGCAGCCCCGGCATTTT. Its protein is CASIPGQRQPRHF.

This clonotype came up a few times. The chain recombines TRBV5-1 with TRBJ2-7; a possible D gene is TRBD2 (5 bases). CDR3 length: 18 amino acids. Trimming stripped 4 bases from V and 5 bases from J, with 28 bases between. Germline CDR1 is SGHRS and CDR2 is YFSETQ. The chain's CDR3 is CASSRNRIGEGADDEQYF. For the CDR3, the DNA is TGCGCCAGCAGCCGAAACCGGATTGGAGAGGGAGCCGACGACGAGCAGTACTTC.

This clonotype was recorded many times. The chain employs TRBV6-1 and TRBJ2-3, with 8 positions matching TRBD2. Trimming cost V 11 bases and J 2 bases; bases outside gene matches: 6. The CDR3 extends over 13 amino acids. CDR1 MNHNS and CDR2 SASEGT come from the germline V gene. The CDR3 region is CAVRAGVTDTQYF. The DNA for the CDR3 is TGTGCCGTCCGAGCGGGAGTCACAGATACGCAGTATTTT.

This clonotype turned up a few times. The rearrangement joins TRBV30 to TRBJ1-4; TRBD1 matches 7 bases. Germline lookup yields CDR1 GTSNPN and CDR2 SVGIG (reference sequence). With 7 bases clipped from V and 7 bases from J, the junction kept 6 bases outside the gene matches. The CDR3 spans 12 residues. The CDR3 DNA sequence: TGTGCCTTGGACAGGCAGGGTGAAAAACTGTTTTTT. Amino acid sequence: CALDRQGEKLFF.

This clonotype was seen ten or more times. This chain links TRBV5-1 with TRBJ2-1; 10 bases fit TRBD2. This CDR3 comprises 16 residues. Trimming took 1 base from V and 4 from J; bases not matched to a gene: 5. From germline, CDR1 is SGHRS and CDR2 YFSETQ. CDR3 sequence: CASSLRGTSAYNEQFF. CDR3 DNA sequence: TGCGCCAGCAGCTTGCGGGGGACTAGCGCATACAATGAGCAGTTCTTC.

This clonotype came up many times. The J gene is TRBJ2-2, the V gene TRBV5-1; D may be TRBD1 or TRBD2 (5 bases each). V was shortened by 4 bases and J by 4 bases, with 11 bases between the two germline ends. The CDR3 runs 14 residues. Per the germline V gene, CDR1 is SGHRS and CDR2 is YFSETQ. The CDR3 is CASSPWGSTGELFF. DNA of the CDR3: TGCGCCAGCAGCCCTTGGGGGAGCACCGGGGAGCTGTTTTTT.

This clonotype was detected ten times or more. The CDR3 DNA is TGTGCCAGCAGTGGACTAACCCACGAGCAGTACTTC. Its protein product is CASSGLTHEQYF. The J gene is TRBJ2-7, the V gene TRBV6-1, with D possibly matching TRBD2 (5 bases). V gave up 4 bases and J gave up 5 bases, with 9 bases separating them. The germline CDR1 and CDR2 sequences are MNHNS and SASEGT. This CDR3 is built from 12 residues.

The sample holds many counts of this clonotype. This sequence joins TRBV7-2 and TRBJ2-7, with 13 bases fitting TRBD2. Germline V gene lookup returns CDR1 SGHTA and CDR2 FQGNSA. This CDR3 has 16 amino acids. V lost 5 bases to trimming and J lost 4 bases; unmatched junction nucleotides: 8. In nucleotides, the CDR3 is TGTGCCAGCAGCCCTCGGACTAGCGGGAGATGGTACGAGCAGTACTTC. Protein: CASSPRTSGRWYEQYF.

This clonotype was seen ten or more times. J is TRBJ2-7 and V is TRBV30; D is unresolved. Germline assignment: CDR1 GTSNPN and CDR2 SVGIG (reference sequence). Trimming removed 2 bases from V and 5 bases from J, with 7 bases in between. CDR3 size: 11 residues. In DNA form, the CDR3 reads TGTGCCTGGAGTAGTGTAGACGAGCAGTACTTC. It translates to CAWSSVDEQYF.

A note on this clonotype: A clone one base away is much larger, so this may be a read error. The rearrangement links TRBV11-1 to TRBJ2-1, with D unclear. Looked up from germline, CDR1 is SGHAT and CDR2 is FQDESV (reference sequence). This CDR3 is built from 17 residues. The CDR3 DNA reads as TGTGCCAGCAGCTTGTGGGTCCAAGTGGCCCCTGGGGATGAGCAGCTCTTC. Protein product: CASSLWVQVAPGDEQLF.

This clonotype has a count of ten or more. The V gene is TRBV30, the J gene TRBJ2-7, with 9 bases fitting TRBD2. Germline CDR1 and CDR2: GTSNPN and SVGIG (reference sequence). The CDR3 is 14 residues long. Trimming took 5 bases from V and 8 from J; bases not matched to a gene: 13. The CDR3 sequence: CAWARDISGGKQYF. CDR3 sequence (DNA): TGTGCCTGGGCCAGGGACATTAGCGGGGGAAAGCAGTACTTC.

This clonotype has ten or more counts. This sequence joins TRBV19 and TRBJ2-7, with 8 nucleotides matching TRBD2. Germline CDR1 reads LNHDA; CDR2 reads SQIVND (reference sequence). The CDR3 sequence is 14 residues long. The V gene end was trimmed by 4 bases and the J gene end by 6 bases; junction bases not matched to a gene: 8. In DNA, the CDR3 is TGTGCCAGTAGTAATGGAGCGGGAGAAAGCGAGCAGTACTTC. Translating it yields CASSNGAGESEQYF. The whole variable domain, filled in from reference TRBV19 and TRBJ2-7, reads DGGITQSPKYLFRKEGQNVTLSCEQNLNHDAMYWYRQDPGQGLRLIYYSQIVNDFQKGDIAEGYSVSREKKESFPLTVTSAQKNPTAFYLCASSNGAGESEQYFGPGTRLTVT.

This clonotype was picked up many times. The J gene is TRBJ1-5, the V gene TRBV20-1, with TRBD1 matching over 8 bases. Trimming removed 7 bases from V and 2 bases from J; junction bases left unmatched: 10. The CDR3 is made up of 15 amino acids. CDR1 and CDR2 from the germline V gene are DFQATT and SNEGSKA (reference sequence). CDR3 residues: CSGLGQAQGNQPQHF. DNA of the CDR3: TGCAGTGGGTTGGGACAGGCCCAAGGCAATCAGCCCCAGCATTTT.

This clonotype was counted at least ten times. The chain employs TRBV12-3 or TRBV12-4 and TRBJ2-2; D gene unclear. The germline V and J ends were trimmed by 4 bases and 7 bases, with 10 bases remaining between them. CDR3 length: 13 residues. This chain's CDR3 is CASSSRRNGELFF. The CDR3 region has the DNA TGTGCCAGCAGTTCTCGGCGCAACGGGGAGCTGTTTTTT.

Concerning this clonotype: This may stem from a read error, because a much larger clone lies one nucleotide away. The rearrangement links TRBV5-1 to TRBJ2-3; tentative D call: TRBD2 (6 bases). CDR1 SGHRS and CDR2 YFSETQ come from the germline V gene. The CDR3 contains 14 residues. CDR3 DNA sequence: TGCGCCAGCAGGCCATCTAGCGCCACAGATAGGCAGTATTTT. Protein: CASRPSSATDRQYF.

In its sample, this clonotype was seen many times. In DNA form, the CDR3 reads TGTGCCAGCAGTTTCAGAGGGGTCGCGCAGTATTTT. Translated: CASSFRGVAQYF. The chain has TRBV28 and TRBJ2-3, with D perhaps given as TRBD1 or TRBD2 (5 bases each). CDR3 size: 12 residues. Trimming cost V 3 bases and J 10 bases, with 11 bases left between them. Germline V gene data show CDR1 as MDHEN and CDR2 as SYDVKM.

This clonotype was seen repeatedly, ten times or more. This chain uses TRBV28 with TRBJ2-5, with 7 bases lining up with TRBD2. J was trimmed by 1 base and V by 5 bases; bases with no gene match: 4. Germline values: CDR1 MDHEN, CDR2 SYDVKM. The CDR3 has 14 amino acids. CDR3: CASSQAGFQETQYF. CDR3 DNA: TGTGCCAGCAGTCAAGCGGGGTTCCAAGAGACCCAGTACTTC.

V and J are TRBV27 and TRBJ1-4; D call uncertain. Germline CDR1 and CDR2: MNHEY and SMNVEV (reference sequence). V was clipped by 6 bases and J by 8 bases, with 13 bases between them. The CDR3 has 13 residues. Here the CDR3 reads CASSQLALEKLFF. In DNA, the CDR3 is TGTGCCAGCAGCCAGCTCGCCCTAGAAAAACTGTTTTTT.

In this sample, this clonotype turned up a few times. The chain joins TRBV20-1 to TRBJ2-7; D not certain. V gave up 4 bases and J gave up 4 bases, with 17 bases separating them. In germline, CDR1 is DFQATT, CDR2 SNEGSKA (reference sequence). CDR3 length: 14 residues. The CDR3 DNA reads as TGCAGTGCTAAAATGCTCCCGGCGTCGTACGAGCAGTACTTC. Its translation: CSAKMLPASYEQYF.

This clonotype was observed at least ten times. V and J are TRBV12-3 or TRBV12-4 and TRBJ2-3; D is unresolved. The V end lost 6 bases, the J end lost 4 bases, and 23 bases lay between the germline ends. This CDR3 has 17 residues. CDR3 in amino acids: CASSPAVEVGVSDTQYF. CDR3 nucleotides: TGTGCCAGCAGCCCCGCCGTGGAAGTTGGTGTCTCAGATACGCAGTATTTT.

This clonotype appeared many times. This chain joins TRBV6-5 and TRBJ2-5; TRBD1 aligns across 9 bases. Germline V gene lookup returns CDR1 MNHEY and CDR2 SVGAGI. This CDR3 comprises 17 residues. Trimming cost V 2 bases and J 5 bases; bases outside gene matches: 12. Here the CDR3 DNA reads TGTGCCAGCAGTTACGGGACTCCGGGACAGGGAGGGGAGACCCAGTACTTC. The encoded protein is CASSYGTPGQGGETQYF.

The chain links TRBV28 to TRBJ2-6; D gene uncertain. Germline-derived CDR1 and CDR2 are MDHEN and SYDVKM. This CDR3 is built from 13 residues. With 6 bases removed from V and 2 bases from J, the gap between germline ends came to 5 bases. In DNA form, the CDR3 reads TGTGCCAGCAGATGGGCTGGGGCCAACGTCCTGACTTTC. This gives the protein CASRWAGANVLTF. The whole variable domain, remainder taken from reference TRBV28 and TRBJ2-6, is DVKVTQSSRYLVKRTGEKVFLECVQDMDHENMFWYRQDPGLGLRLIYFSYDVKMKEKGDIPEGYSVSREKKERFSLILESASTNQTSMYLCASRWAGANVLTFGAGSRLTVL.

The CDR3 DNA follows: TGTGCCAGCAGGACCGGGACAGGGTACACTGAAGCTTTCTTT. Amino acids: CASRTGTGYTEAFF. The J gene is TRBJ1-1, the V gene TRBV2, with 9 bases aligning to TRBD1. V shed 6 bases and J 3 bases; nucleotides not matched to a gene: 5. CDR3 length: 14 residues. Germline V lookup: CDR1 SNHLY, CDR2 FYNNEI.

This clonotype was seen at least ten times. This chain joins TRBV6-6 and TRBJ2-7; the D is unclear. V lost 2 bases and J 7 bases, leaving 12 bases between the germline ends. CDR1 and CDR2 from the germline V gene are MNHNY and SVGAGI (reference sequence). This CDR3 comprises 13 residues. The CDR3 spells CASSYGVAREQYF. The CDR3 nucleotides read TGTGCCAGCAGTTACGGAGTAGCTCGGGAGCAGTACTTC.

This rearrangement joins TRBV7-3 to TRBJ1-1, with 8 bases fitting TRBD1. The CDR3 spans 15 residues. V was pared by 3 bases and J by 4 bases, with 7 bases of the junction left unmatched. The germline CDR1 and CDR2 sequences are SGHTA and FQGTGA. CDR3 coding DNA: TGTGCCAGCAGCTTGCAGGGGGCGTCGGTCACTGAAGCTTTCTTT. It codes for CASSLQGASVTEAFF.

The chain combines TRBV10-3 with TRBJ1-1; the match to TRBD1 covers 7 bases. Germline V lookup: CDR1 ENHRY, CDR2 SYGVKD. Losses at the gene ends were 2 bases for V and 0 bases for J; bases not matched to a gene: 3. This CDR3 is built from 15 residues. CDR3 sequence (DNA): TGTGCCATCAGTGAGGACAGGGATCTGAACACTGAAGCTTTCTTT. Its translation is CAISEDRDLNTEAFF.

This clonotype was seen repeatedly, ten times or more. The chain has TRBV20-1 and TRBJ2-5; a weak D match, TRBD2 (5 bases). The CDR3 spans 15 residues. Germline-derived CDR1 and CDR2 are DFQATT and SNEGSKA (reference sequence). Trimming left V 5 bases short and J 2 bases short, with 18 bases between. In DNA form, the CDR3 reads TGCAGTGCTGTCTACGGGATTTATAGACAAGAGACCCAGTACTTC. This gives the protein CSAVYGIYRQETQYF.